A single sample gave rise to the 10 T cell receptor beta chains below, sequenced in a study of response to subunit inactivated influenza vaccine. One entry per CDR3 protein, called by TCRdb with MiXCR from the RT-PCR reads. Here the sample spans 650,000 or so distinct CDR3 sequences, about 15% being singletons. The starting material was PBMCs from blood, obtained less than 15 days before vaccination. The receptors were gathered from a man aged 50-59 years who received an inactivated influenza vaccine.

This clonotype was detected many times. This rearrangement joins TRBV20-1 to TRBJ2-7; 8 nucleotides match TRBD2. CDR1 and CDR2 (germline): DFQATT, SNEGSKA (reference sequence). The J segment lost 2 bases and the V segment lost 6 bases, leaving 9 bases of the junction unmatched. The CDR3 runs to 14 residues. The CDR3 DNA is TGCAGTGCGACTACTAGCGGTAGGACCTACGAGCAGTACTTC. Protein sequence: CSATTSGRTYEQYF.

The chain combines TRBV5-5 with TRBJ2-7, with D unclear. CDR1 and CDR2 from the germline V gene are SGHKS and YYEKEE (reference sequence). CDR3 length equals 12 residues. V was trimmed by 0 bases and J by 7 bases, leaving 8 bases between them. CDR3 in amino acids: CASSLDVREQYF. In nucleotides, the CDR3 is TGTGCCAGCAGCTTGGACGTACGAGAGCAGTACTTC.

This chain links TRBV20-1 with TRBJ2-1; D not resolved. V was shortened by 5 bases and J by 5 bases, with 13 bases between the two germline ends. Germline CDR1 DFQATT, CDR2 SNEGSKA (reference sequence). This CDR3 is 13 amino acids long. The CDR3 spells CSADGRVDNEQFF. CDR3 bases: TGCAGTGCTGACGGTAGGGTCGACAATGAGCAGTTCTTC.

V gene TRBV2 combines with J gene TRBJ2-1, with D maybe TRBD2 (5 bases). Germline values: CDR1 SNHLY, CDR2 FYNNEI. Trimming stripped 3 bases from V and 7 bases from J, with 13 bases between. This CDR3 is built from 14 residues. CDR3 protein: CASSDQLASNEQFF. DNA for the CDR3: TGTGCCAGCAGTGATCAGCTAGCTTCGAATGAGCAGTTCTTC.

This clonotype came up many times. V and J are TRBV4-1 and TRBJ1-5; no clear D gene. Germline CDR1 and CDR2: MGHRA and YSYEKL. CDR3 length: 14 residues. V lost 1 base and J lost 0, with 4 bases in between. CDR3 residues: CASSQVISNQPQHF. The CDR3 DNA follows: TGCGCCAGCAGCCAAGTGATTAGCAATCAGCCCCAGCATTTT.

This clonotype was recorded a few times. This chain joins TRBV7-2 and TRBJ2-1; 9 nucleotides align to TRBD1. The junction had 8 bases not matched to a gene; V was cut back by 1 base and J by 10 bases. CDR1 and CDR2 from the germline V gene are SGHTA and FQGNSA. This CDR3 spans 15 amino acids. The CDR3 here is CASSLDRDRAYEQFF. Written as DNA, the CDR3 is TGTGCCAGCAGCTTAGACCGGGACAGGGCTTACGAGCAGTTCTTC.

The V call is TRBV5-1, the J call TRBJ2-7; TRBD1 agrees at 9 bases. The germline gives CDR1 SGHRS, CDR2 YFSETQ. This CDR3 is 14 amino acids long. J was trimmed by 6 bases and V by 4 bases; bases with no gene match: 8. The CDR3 nucleotides are TGCGCCAGCAGCCCGGGACAGGGAATGGGCGAGCAGTACTTC. It encodes CASSPGQGMGEQYF.

The chain combines TRBV25-1 with TRBJ2-7, with TRBD1 matching 12 bases. This CDR3 has 14 amino acids. V was clipped by 6 bases and J by 5 bases; unmatched bases: 5. CDR1 is MGHDK, CDR2 SYGVNS, per germline. The CDR3, as DNA: TGTGCCAGCAGCCAGGGACAGGGGGCCCACGAGCAGTACTTC. Translated, it gives CASSQGQGAHEQYF.

This clonotype was seen many times. V gene TRBV7-9 combines with J gene TRBJ2-2; D might be TRBD2 (5 bases). Trimming took 4 bases from V and 6 from J, leaving 18 bases between them. The length of the CDR3 is 16 residues. Germline loops: CDR1 SEHNR, CDR2 FQNEAQ (reference sequence). The DNA for the CDR3 is TGTGCCAGCAGCTCGAGGGCGATCGGTCGATCCGGGGAGCTGTTTTTT. Amino acids: CASSSRAIGRSGELFF.

In this sample, this clonotype turned up a few times. V is TRBV3-1 and J is TRBJ2-1; TRBD1 agrees at 8 bases. The J segment lost 9 bases and the V segment lost 1 base, leaving 11 bases of the junction unmatched. The CDR3 is 16 residues long. Germline V CDR1 and CDR2: LGHDT, YNNKEL (reference sequence). As DNA, the CDR3 is TGTGCCAGCAGCCAAGCTGGGACAGGCTATGGGGGTGAGCAGTTCTTC. Translating gives CASSQAGTGYGGEQFF.